Listed below are T cell receptor beta chains from one sample, sequenced in a study of T-cell memory formation after mild COVID-19. TCRdb called the 5' RACE reads again in MiXCR, with one record for every CDR3 protein. The sample includes around 410,000 distinct CDR3 sequences, about 25% seen only once; the top ten take about an eighth. The sequencing sample was made of PBMCs or a T cell subset sorted from them (not recorded which). The source is an adult woman who had mild COVID-19 (a few samples of this study predate the infection). Cell type and time point are not known. CDR3s include the opening cysteine and the closing phenylalanine or tryptophan. D genes are given only for firm matches. Clone sizes are given selectively: once, few, many, or a class where the clone is expanded.

few	TRBV14	TRBD1	TRBJ1-2	TGTGCCAGCAGCTCCCGGACAGGGGGATTTCTCTATGGCTACACCTTC	CASSSRTGGFLYGYTF
few	TRBV20-1	TRBD1	TRBJ2-3	TGCAGTGCTCGCACAGGGGCGGGAGATACGCAGTATTTT	CSARTGAGDTQYF
.	TRBV5-1	TRBD1	TRBJ2-3	TGCGCCAGCAGCGCGTCCGGGACAGGGAGCACAGATACGCAGTATTTT	CASSASGTGSTDTQYF
few	TRBV29-1	.	TRBJ1-2	TGCAGCGTTCCAGGTTATGGCTACACCTTC	CSVPGYGYTF
few	TRBV5-1	.	TRBJ1-2	TGCGCCAGCAGCGTTCGGGACGGCTATGGCTACACCTTC	CASSVRDGYGYTF
few	TRBV10-3	TRBD2	TRBJ2-2	TGTGCCATCAGTGGGACTAGCGGGGGGCTCAACACCGGGGAGCTGTTTTTT	CAISGTSGGLNTGELFF
.	TRBV7-8	.	TRBJ2-7	TGTGCCAGCAGCTTAGATGGAAGGGTGGGCGAGCAGTACTTC	CASSLDGRVGEQYF
.	TRBV7-6	.	TRBJ2-7	TGTGCCAGCAGCCCTGGGACGGAGGAGTACGAGCAGTACTTC	CASSPGTEEYEQYF
.	TRBV5-1	.	TRBJ2-3	TGCGCCAGCAGCCCTGGGGACCGGAGCACAGATACGCAGTATTTT	CASSPGDRSTDTQYF
few	TRBV5-6	.	TRBJ2-1	TGTGCCAGCAGCATCCGGGGGAGTGACAATGAGCAGTTCTTC	CASSIRGSDNEQFF
.	TRBV4-3	TRBD1	TRBJ1-5	TGCGCCAGCAGCCAAACCTACAGGGGGCGAAGCAATCAGCCCCAGCATTTT	CASSQTYRGRSNQPQHF
.	TRBV19	.	TRBJ2-3	TGTGCCAGTAGGGGAGCGGCCACAGATACGCAGTATTTT	CASRGAATDTQYF
few	TRBV20-1	.	TRBJ2-7	TGCAGTGCTACCCAGGACAGTAGGGAGCAGTACTTC	CSATQDSREQYF
.	TRBV7-8	.	TRBJ1-1	TGTGCCAGCAGCTTCGACCGCGGGATAGGTAGGGTGAACACTGAAGCTTTCTTT	CASSFDRGIGRVNTEAFF
.	TRBV7-8	.	TRBJ2-5	TGTGCCAGCAGCTTCGAGGGGTGGGGGGAGACCCAGTACTTC	CASSFEGWGETQYF
.	TRBV7-9	.	TRBJ1-1	TGTGCCAGCAGGACACAGGGAACAACTGAAGCTTTCTTT	CASRTQGTTEAFF
.	TRBV5-1	TRBD1	TRBJ2-2	TGCGCCAGCAGCTTGAGGGACAGGATGACCGGGGAGCTGTTTTTT	CASSLRDRMTGELFF
.	TRBV30	.	TRBJ2-6	TGTGCCTGGAGAGTTAAGGCGAAATCTGGGGCCAACGTCCTGACTTTC	CAWRVKAKSGANVLTF
few	TRBV7-9	.	TRBJ1-1	TGTGCCAGCAGCTCAACGGGCCCCTGGACTGAAGCTTTCTTT	CASSSTGPWTEAFF
few	TRBV5-1	TRBD1	TRBJ2-7	TGCGCCAGCAGCACACGGGACAGGGTAAACGAGCAGTACTTC	CASSTRDRVNEQYF
.	TRBV19	.	TRBJ1-1	TGTGCCAGTAGTATATATGGGTACACTGAAGCTTTCTTT	CASSIYGYTEAFF
.	TRBV6-1	TRBD1	TRBJ1-2	TGTGCCAGCAGTGTTCCTGGGACAGGGGGTTATGGCTACACCTTC	CASSVPGTGGYGYTF
.	TRBV6-2/TRBV6-3	TRBD2	TRBJ2-1	TGTGCCAGCAGAGGACAGGGGGCCATACTAGCGGGAGGGCCTATTTACAATGAGCAGTTCTTC	CASRGQGAILAGGPIYNEQFF
few	TRBV12-3/TRBV12-4	TRBD1	TRBJ2-7	TGTGCCAGCACTCCGAGGGACAGGGACGAGCAGTACTTC	CASTPRDRDEQYF
.	TRBV13	.	TRBJ2-7	TGTGCCAGCAGCTTCACGCTGAAGCCCGGTAGGCTGTACTTC	CASSFTLKPGRLYF
.	TRBV7-2	TRBD2	TRBJ2-3	TGTGCCAGCAGTTATAGACGACTAGCGGGGCAAGATACGCAGTATTTT	CASSYRRLAGQDTQYF